One and the same sample provided the 32 T cell receptor beta chains below, sequenced in a study. TCRdb analysed the RT-PCR reads with MiXCR anew, one entry per CDR3 protein. Among almost 700,000 distinct CDR3 sequences listed, 14% were seen once. The sample consisted of memory CD4+ T cells from blood. These receptors all stem from a female donor in good health, serving as a healthy control.

With regard to this clonotype: One end of the junction varies from germline; a read error may be responsible. CDR3 in DNA: TGCAGTGCTAGAGTCCCAGTCCACTATGACTACACCTTC. It specifies CSARVPVHYDYTF. This chain connects TRBV20-1 to TRBJ1-2; D is uncertain. The CDR3 contains 13 residues. Looked up from germline, CDR1 is DFQATT and CDR2 is SNEGSKA (reference sequence).

The rearrangement uses TRBV18 and TRBJ1-1; the D gene is possibly TRBD1 (6 bases). The germline CDR1 and CDR2 sequences are KGHSH and LQKENI. Trimming stripped 3 bases from V and 0 bases from J, with 17 bases between. The CDR3 spans 17 residues. CDR3 sequence reads: CASSPRAGTYMNTEAFF. CDR3 nucleotides: TGTGCCAGCTCACCTCGGGCGGGGACATACATGAACACTGAAGCTTTCTTT. The whole variable domain, filled in from reference TRBV18 and TRBJ1-1, reads NAGVMQNPRHLVRRRGQEARLRCSPMKGHSHVYWYRQLPEEGLKFMVYLQKENIIDESGMPKERFSAEFPKEGPSILRIQQVVRGDSAAYFCASSPRAGTYMNTEAFFGQGTRLTVV.

This clonotype was found many times. The genes are TRBV4-2 and TRBJ2-5, with 8 positions matching TRBD2. After removal of 1 base from V and 4 bases from J, the junction contained 11 bases not matched to a gene. Per the germline V gene, CDR1 is LGHNA and CDR2 is YNFKEQ. CDR3 length equals 17 residues. CDR3 coding DNA: TGTGCCAGCAGCCAAGTTGGGAGGAGCGGGAGAGGAGAGACCCAGTACTTC. Residues: CASSQVGRSGRGETQYF.

This clonotype was counted between two and nine times. The gene calls are TRBV18 and TRBJ2-7; 7 bases map to TRBD2. Germline V gene sequence: CDR1 KGHSH, CDR2 LQKENI. J was trimmed by 6 bases and V by 3 bases; bases with no gene match: 11. The CDR3 is 15 residues long. The CDR3 region is CASSPPRTGGLEQYF. CDR3 in DNA: TGTGCCAGCTCACCCCCTCGGACGGGGGGACTCGAGCAGTACTTC.

The chain employs TRBV10-3 and TRBJ1-3; D is uncertain. This CDR3 has 16 amino acids. V was shortened by 5 bases and J by 0 bases, with 14 bases between the two germline ends. Germline V gene sequence: CDR1 ENHRY, CDR2 SYGVKD. The CDR3 DNA reads TGTGCCATCAGTCATCCGTTCGGCCCCTCTGGAAACACCATATATTTT. The encoded protein is CAISHPFGPSGNTIYF.

This rearrangement joins TRBV11-2 to TRBJ2-2; D unresolved. Trimming removed 3 bases from V and 11 bases from J, with 13 bases in between. The CDR3 covers 13 residues. Looked up from germline, CDR1 is SGHAT and CDR2 is FQNNGV. This chain's CDR3 is CASSFEYTEELFF. The CDR3 DNA sequence: TGTGCCAGCAGCTTCGAATACACCGAAGAGCTGTTTTTT.

The rearrangement links TRBV10-3 to TRBJ2-2, with 10 bases aligning to TRBD1. CDR3 size: 19 residues. With V trimmed by 6 bases and J by 2 bases, 15 bases remained unmatched. Germline assignment: CDR1 ENHRY and CDR2 SYGVKD. CDR3 in amino acids: CAIRRDRGQAGANTGELFF. The CDR3 DNA sequence: TGTGCCATCAGGAGGGACAGGGGACAGGCGGGAGCAAACACCGGGGAGCTGTTTTTT.

This clonotype was counted between two and nine times. V usage is TRBV5-1 and J usage is TRBJ2-7, with D perhaps given as TRBD1 or TRBD2 (5 bases each). Germline V gene data show CDR1 as SGHRS and CDR2 as YFSETQ. Trimming stripped 7 bases from V and 2 bases from J, with 13 bases between. This CDR3 has 13 amino acids. The CDR3 DNA reads TGCGCCAGCTGTAGGGACGGAGCCTACGAGCAGTACTTC. Its protein is CASCRDGAYEQYF.

This clonotype has only a few counts. This chain links TRBV25-1 with TRBJ1-4; D gene uncertain. Germline V CDR1 and CDR2: MGHDK, SYGVNS. This CDR3 is built from 14 residues. V was pared by 3 bases and J by 0 bases, with 5 bases between. The CDR3, as DNA: TGTGCCAGCAGTGATCCCTCAACTAATGAAAAACTGTTTTTT. Translated, it gives CASSDPSTNEKLFF.

Many counts were recorded for this clonotype. The genes are TRBV6-1 and TRBJ2-3; D might be TRBD1 (5 bases). Between the trimmed V and J ends, which lost 2 bases and 3 bases, there was a span of 15 bases. This CDR3 is 16 amino acids long. The germline gives CDR1 MNHNS, CDR2 SASEGT. As DNA, the CDR3 is TGTGCCAGCAGTGAACTAGGCAGGGTTGGGACAGATACGCAGTATTTT. It codes for CASSELGRVGTDTQYF.

This clonotype was counted between two and nine times. V usage is TRBV20-1 and J usage is TRBJ2-1, with 9 bases aligning to TRBD2. The CDR3 spans 16 residues. CDR1 and CDR2 (germline): DFQATT, SNEGSKA (reference sequence). With V trimmed by 6 bases and J by 8 bases, 17 bases remained unmatched. The CDR3: CSAKKLAGAPGYEQFF. CDR3 bases: TGCAGTGCCAAGAAATTAGCGGGAGCCCCCGGGTATGAGCAGTTCTTC.

The chain combines TRBV7-9 with TRBJ2-3, with D possibly matching TRBD2 (5 bases). V was shortened by 5 bases and J by 0 bases, with 21 bases between the two germline ends. The CDR3 has 18 residues. Germline V gene lookup returns CDR1 SEHNR and CDR2 FQNEAQ (reference sequence). The CDR3 here is CASSHTRTVGGSTDTQYF. The CDR3 nucleotides read TGTGCCAGCAGCCACACCAGAACCGTTGGAGGAAGCACAGATACGCAGTATTTT.

This clonotype occurred many times. The chain uses TRBV4-2 and TRBJ2-1, with 10 bases identical to TRBD2. This CDR3 region has 17 residues. Germline V gene lookup returns CDR1 LGHNA and CDR2 YNFKEQ. Germline trimming cut 1 base from V and 5 bases from J; bases unmatched to any gene: 8. The CDR3 protein is CASSQGDPSGSNNEQFF. For the CDR3, the DNA is TGTGCCAGCAGCCAAGGGGATCCTAGCGGGAGTAACAATGAGCAGTTCTTC.

This clonotype was found a few times. The chain uses TRBV20-1 and TRBJ2-3; 11 bases line up with TRBD2. Germline V gene lookup returns CDR1 DFQATT and CDR2 SNEGSKA (reference sequence). The ends lost 5 bases at V and 1 base at J; junction bases unmatched: 2. The CDR3 runs to 14 residues. The CDR3 sequence: CSAGTSGRTDTQYF. The CDR3, as DNA: TGCAGTGCTGGGACTAGCGGTCGCACAGATACGCAGTATTTT.

This clonotype was seen a few times. The chain joins TRBV7-8 to TRBJ1-1; D perhaps matches TRBD1 (5 bases). This CDR3 has 13 amino acids. V was shortened by 1 base and J by 6 bases, with 9 bases between the two germline ends. Germline V CDR1 and CDR2: SGHVS, FQNEAQ. For the CDR3, the DNA is TGTGCCAGCAGCTTAGTTCGACAGCCTGAAGCTTTCTTT. Protein product: CASSLVRQPEAFF.

The chain links TRBV7-2 to TRBJ2-1; TRBD1 agrees at 8 bases. After removal of 5 bases from V and 3 bases from J, the junction contained 6 bases not matched to a gene. Germline V CDR1 and CDR2: SGHTA, FQGNSA. The CDR3 is made up of 15 amino acids. The CDR3 DNA follows: TGTGCCAGCAGCATAGGACAGGGTTACTACAATGAGCAGTTCTTC. Translated, it gives CASSIGQGYYNEQFF.

This chain connects TRBV28 to TRBJ2-6; weak D call: TRBD2 (6 bases). V was clipped by 5 bases and J by 4 bases, with 12 bases between them. The germline CDR1 and CDR2 sequences are MDHEN and SYDVKM. This CDR3 comprises 15 residues. The CDR3 reads CASSPQAGGANVLTF. The CDR3 DNA follows: TGTGCCAGCAGTCCCCAGGCGGGAGGGGCCAACGTCCTGACTTTC.

This clonotype was recorded many times. The rearrangement uses TRBV7-2 and TRBJ2-3, with 7 bases matching TRBD1. V dropped 5 bases and J dropped 3; count of bases not matched to a gene: 8. The CDR3 length is 15 residues. Germline assignment: CDR1 SGHTA and CDR2 FQGNSA. CDR3 protein: CASSKQGSPTDTQYF. The CDR3 nucleotides read TGTGCCAGCAGCAAACAGGGGAGCCCTACAGATACGCAGTATTTT.

The chain carries TRBV7-2 and TRBJ2-5; 7 bases align to TRBD1. Trimming took 5 bases from V and 3 from J; bases not matched to a gene: 9. CDR3 length: 15 residues. Germline loops: CDR1 SGHTA, CDR2 FQGNSA. CDR3 DNA sequence: TGTGCCAGCAGCCGTAGACAGGGCGCTGAAGAGACCCAGTACTTC. It encodes CASSRRQGAEETQYF.

This clonotype was seen a few times. The rearrangement links TRBV18 to TRBJ2-1; a weak D match, TRBD1 (5 bases). The germline CDR1 and CDR2 sequences are KGHSH and LQKENI. V lost 4 bases and J lost 3, with 10 bases in between. This CDR3 region has 14 residues. The CDR3 is CASSRRTGYNEQFF. For the CDR3, the DNA is TGTGCCAGCTCACGGCGAACAGGCTACAATGAGCAGTTCTTC.

This clonotype showed up many times. This rearrangement joins TRBV27 to TRBJ2-7; 7 nucleotides line up with TRBD1. With 5 bases clipped from V and 2 bases from J, the junction kept 6 bases outside the gene matches. The CDR3 runs 14 residues. The germline gives CDR1 MNHEY, CDR2 SMNVEV (reference sequence). This CDR3 reads CASSTTQGTYEQYF. The CDR3 DNA follows: TGTGCCAGCAGTACGACACAGGGGACCTACGAGCAGTACTTC.

There are a few counts of this clonotype. This sequence joins TRBV27 and TRBJ2-7, with TRBD1 as a possible D gene (6 bases). Germline CDR1 is MNHEY and CDR2 is SMNVEV (reference sequence). V was pared by 6 bases and J by 11 bases, with 26 bases between. The CDR3 runs 15 residues. In nucleotides, the CDR3 is TGTGCCAGCAGCCGACCCAAATTCGCCGGGACACAAGAGTACTTC. This translates into CASSRPKFAGTQEYF.

This clonotype was recorded at least ten times. The chain uses TRBV10-3 and TRBJ2-2, with D possibly TRBD1 on 6 matching bases. CDR1 ENHRY and CDR2 SYGVKD come from the germline V gene. The CDR3 has 14 residues. Trimming left V 10 bases short and J 1 base short, with 13 bases between. This CDR3 reads CATTGTLNTGELFF. Written as DNA, the CDR3 is TGTGCCACCACCGGGACACTGAACACCGGGGAGCTGTTTTTT.

In its sample, this clonotype was seen a few times. The chain employs TRBV20-1 and TRBJ2-7; possibly TRBD1 for D (6 bases). V was cut by 0 bases and J by 5 bases, with 14 bases left in between. The germline gives CDR1 DFQATT, CDR2 SNEGSKA (reference sequence). CDR3 length equals 14 residues. The CDR3 DNA is TGCAGTGCTAGAGATTGGACAGTGCAGCACGAGCAGTACTTC. Translation gives CSARDWTVQHEQYF.

This clonotype was found many times. This chain joins TRBV5-1 and TRBJ1-5, with no clear D. Germline CDR1 reads SGHRS; CDR2 reads YFSETQ. The CDR3 totals 13 residues. The V and J ends lost 0 bases and 5 bases respectively, with 6 bases between them. CDR3 nucleotides: TGCGCCAGCAGCTTGGCGACCGATCAGCCCCAGCATTTT. Residues: CASSLATDQPQHF.

In this sample, this clonotype turned up many times. This chain links TRBV5-1 with TRBJ2-1; TRBD2 matches at 10 bases. Trimming removed 3 bases from V and 7 bases from J; junction bases left unmatched: 7. The CDR3 is 15 residues long. CDR1 SGHRS and CDR2 YFSETQ come from the germline V gene. CDR3: CASSSAGTSENEQFF. The CDR3 DNA follows: TGCGCCAGCAGCTCCGCCGGGACTAGCGAGAATGAGCAGTTCTTC.

In its sample, this clonotype was seen many times. The chain has TRBV6-2 or TRBV6-3 and TRBJ2-7; tentative D call: TRBD1 (6 bases). Germline CDR1 reads MNHEY; CDR2 reads SVGEGT. The CDR3 is 13 residues long. The V gene lost 6 bases and the J gene lost 4 bases, with 13 bases spanning the gap. The CDR3 DNA reads TGTGCCAGCAGCCGTACCGGGACATACGAGCAGTACTTC. It is translated as CASSRTGTYEQYF.

The chain couples TRBV20-1 to TRBJ2-4, with a tentative D call TRBD2 (6 bases). CDR3 length: 14 amino acids. The V end lost 6 bases, the J end lost 2 bases, and 14 bases lay between the germline ends. The germline V gene has CDR1 DFQATT and CDR2 SNEGSKA (reference sequence). CDR3 loop: CSAVRAGTKNIQYF. The CDR3 DNA sequence: TGCAGTGCCGTAAGGGCGGGGACCAAAAACATTCAGTACTTC.

Many counts were recorded for this clonotype. The gene calls are TRBV10-3 and TRBJ2-3, with 13 bases aligning to TRBD2. J was trimmed by 5 bases and V by 5 bases; bases with no gene match: 16. Germline CDR1 ENHRY, CDR2 SYGVKD. The CDR3 extends over 19 amino acids. The CDR3 sequence: CAISRQPAWTSGSQDTQYF. CDR3 in DNA: TGTGCCATCAGTAGACAGCCGGCTTGGACTAGCGGGAGTCAAGATACGCAGTATTTT.

The rearrangement uses TRBV12-3 or TRBV12-4 and TRBJ1-6, with D hard to call. Trimming stripped 7 bases from V and 10 bases from J, with 11 bases between. This CDR3 is built from 12 residues. In DNA form, the CDR3 reads TGTGCCAGCACCACCGCTAGATCACCCCTCCACTTT. Its protein product is CASTTARSPLHF.

The chain carries TRBV6-5 and TRBJ2-1, with 9 bases identical to TRBD1. Germline CDR1 MNHEY, CDR2 SVGAGI. This CDR3 contains 15 residues. J lost 10 bases, V lost 2 bases, and 9 bases had no gene match. For the CDR3, the DNA is TGTGCCAGCAGTTACGCGGGACAGGGTCTCTTCGAGCAGTTCTTC. This sequence encodes CASSYAGQGLFEQFF.

This clonotype has a count of ten or more. V is TRBV12-3 or TRBV12-4 and J is TRBJ2-1; a possible D gene is TRBD2 (6 bases). This CDR3 is 15 amino acids long. V was shortened by 6 bases and J by 1 base, with 13 bases between the two germline ends. This CDR3 is CASSPGAGSYNEQFF. The DNA of the CDR3 is TGTGCCAGCAGCCCGGGCGCGGGGTCCTACAATGAGCAGTTCTTC.